This T cell receptor (beta chain) emerged from a study of blood T cell repertoires in COVID-19. Looking at the study overall: Both acute and convalescent COVID-19 samples were obtained from the United States, Italy and Spain. Sources were T cells, B-cell-depleted T cells, or PBMCs; the material itself was cDNA or gDNA.

As originally analysed: By means of reference gene primer amplification, nucleated cell counts were estimated. Assay: immunoSEQ multiplex PCR; the TCRdb copy retains only in-frame clones and omits some. That table is the source of V, J and clone size, and D and trimming were worked out from the DNA. Of some 38,000 clones listed, about 80% are singletons. The V gene lost 4 bases and the J gene lost 9 bases, with 10 bases spanning the gap. CDR1 and CDR2 (germline): MDHEN, SYDVKM. The CDR3 totals 12 residues. V gene TRBV28 combines with J gene TRBJ2-1; a possible D gene is TRBD1 (6 bases). The material sequenced was peripheral blood. This clonotype originated in a woman between 65 and 79 years old with acute or convalescent COVID-19. Here the CDR3 DNA reads TGTGCCAGCAGTTCCGGACAGTTTGAGCAGTTCTTC. It specifies CASSSGQFEQFF.